This T cell receptor beta chain comes out of a study of shared clonotypes between healthy human individuals (dated by TCRdb to 2020 to 2021). At the level of the whole study: The cohort comprised a couple of women and a few men aged 18 to 49 years. Each donor's leukapheresis produced roughly between roughly 0.9 and 8.9 billion PBMCs. To increase sequencing depth and limit assay-specific biases, different laboratories used diverse techniques to prepare libraries and sequence TCR repertoires. To estimate repertoire size and how much clonotype sharing occurs between individuals, the study deeply sequenced the blood TCR repertoires of a handful of healthy adults. For each donor, CD4 naive and CD4 memory were each given three plates, CD8 naive was given two plates, and CD8 memory was given one plate.

As regards this clone: No cognate antigen has been identified for it. The input lacks base qualities; no much larger clone sits a single base away.

The donors were healthy, HIV-negative adults with no recently reported acute infections or vaccinations. Every donor was a Caucasian adult living in Nashville, Tennessee, USA. The CD8 memory samples were a combination of magnetically selected CD45RO+ cells and CCR7-negative CD45RA+ effector memory (TemRA) cells. Blood was obtained by leukapheresis, after which PBMCs were separated by Ficoll-Histopaque density gradient centrifugation and cryopreserved in liquid nitrogen vapor phase. Purity and quantity of every magnetically sorted T cell population were checked by analytical flow cytometry. Genomic DNA was isolated from each sorted fraction and quantified by UV absorbance on a Nanodrop 2000c. Using the deep immunoSEQ assay, multiplex PCR amplified TCR CDR3 regions from genomic DNA. Extracted genomic DNA from each cell subset was spread evenly across all wells of several immunoSEQ 96-well plates, with each plate serving as a replicate. For sorted subsets, each replicate PCR was loaded with 150 to 250 ng genomic DNA, equivalent to 32,000 or so T cell genomes. The purified libraries were quantified using a Qubit 3.0 fluorometer, sized with a Bioanalyzer 2100, and then quantified again using the KAPA Library Quantification kit. Every immunoSEQ 96-well plate was sequenced on a dedicated single-read 150-cycle Illumina NextSeq 550 flow cell. As for the original processing: Because the immunoSEQ output held only junctional sequences and lacked quality scores, the filtering could not match the filtering applied to full-length reads. Sequences were annotated with PyIR, a Python wrapper for IgBLAST v1.9, using IMGT germline references to assign V/J genes and CDR3. Any read was removed if the V/J assignment was weak (E-value above 1e-6), the CDR3 was missing, or the read contained stop codons, out-of-frame junctions, or ambiguous translated residues. V3J clonotypes were defined as sequences sharing the same inferred V gene, J gene, and CDR3 amino acid sequence. The percentage overlap between two repertoires was calculated by dividing the number of shared unique clonotypes by the size of the smaller repertoire. Three approaches were used to assess repertoire richness: RTK rarefaction, the Chao1 estimator, and Recon v2.1 estimates of unobserved clonotypes. OLGA was used to compute generation probabilities for all TCRbeta clonotypes that the gDNA method yielded from several donors. TCRdb limited this immuneACCESS table to in-frame rearrangements with V and J called. A share of clones is missing; checked studies link under half to unresolved V genes, and the rest is unexplained. That table is the source of V, J and clone size, and D and trimming were worked out from the DNA. This sample lists over 300,000 clones; around 87% were detected once. About 16% of the sample comes from the top ten.

Taken from cysteine to phenylalanine, the CDR3 has 16 residues. Only the CDR3 DNA stays, 48 bases, in frame from base 1. The germline V gene (reference sequence) provides CDR1 SGHNT and CDR2 YYREEE. Trimming costs V 4 bases and J 3 bases, and their ends lie 19 bases apart. Broad study findings and their caveats: Sharing across four donors was observed for roughly 5.4% of naive CD4, under 4% of naive CD8, about 2.3% of memory CD4, and about 0.4% of memory CD8 clonotypes. Naive subsets generally had larger estimated clonotype richness than memory subsets did. Sampling was restricted to blood, and TCR repertoires in tissues likely differ from the TCR repertoires found in blood. Incomplete sequencing was indicated by rarefaction of sorted-subset datasets, despite the large sequencing depth. The genetic and exposure-history diversity represented was limited by the small number of donors. Pairwise subsampling indicated that sequencing depth was expected to affect the degree of clonotype sharing among donors. Compared with non-shared clonotypes, the clonotypes found in all four sorted-subset donors had higher generation probabilities.

The sequence was obtained from a man aged 18-30 years in good health. This chain is built from TRBV5-4 and TRBJ2-5; D gene: possibly TRBD2, on 6 matching bases. The source material was memory CD8+ T cells sorted from blood. The cell subset or site label, read with the paper, signifies: CD45RO+ cells pooled with CCR7-negative TemRA cells. The CDR3 region: CASSTTSNRREETQYF. The DNA sequence reads TGTGCCAGCAGCACCACCTCCAATAGGAGGGAAGAGACCCAGTACTTC.